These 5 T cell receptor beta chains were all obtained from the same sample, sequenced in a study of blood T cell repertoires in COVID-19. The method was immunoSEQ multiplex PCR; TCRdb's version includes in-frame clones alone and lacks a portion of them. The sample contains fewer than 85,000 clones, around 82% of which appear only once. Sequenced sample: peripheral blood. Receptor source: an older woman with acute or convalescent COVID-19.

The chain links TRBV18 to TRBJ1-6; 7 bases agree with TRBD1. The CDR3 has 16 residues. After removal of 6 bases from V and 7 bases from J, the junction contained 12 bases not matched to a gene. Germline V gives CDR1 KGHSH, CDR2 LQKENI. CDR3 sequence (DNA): TGTGCCAGCTCCCCCATGTCTGGGACAGAAAATTCACCCCTCCACTTT. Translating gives CASSPMSGTENSPLHF.

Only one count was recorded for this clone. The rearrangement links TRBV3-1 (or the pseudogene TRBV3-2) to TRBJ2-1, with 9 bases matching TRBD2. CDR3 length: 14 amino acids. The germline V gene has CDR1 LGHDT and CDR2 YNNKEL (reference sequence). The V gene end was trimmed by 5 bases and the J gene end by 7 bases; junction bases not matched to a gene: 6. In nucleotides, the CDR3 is TGTGCCAGCAGCATAGCGGGGGCGGGTAATGAGCAGTTCTTC. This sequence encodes CASSIAGAGNEQFF.

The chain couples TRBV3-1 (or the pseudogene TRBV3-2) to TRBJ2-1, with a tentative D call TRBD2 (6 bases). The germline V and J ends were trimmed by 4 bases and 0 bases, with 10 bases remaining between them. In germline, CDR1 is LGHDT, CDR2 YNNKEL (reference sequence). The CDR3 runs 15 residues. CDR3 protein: CASSRDFVSYNEQFF. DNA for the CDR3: TGTGCCAGCAGCCGGGACTTTGTCTCCTACAATGAGCAGTTCTTC.

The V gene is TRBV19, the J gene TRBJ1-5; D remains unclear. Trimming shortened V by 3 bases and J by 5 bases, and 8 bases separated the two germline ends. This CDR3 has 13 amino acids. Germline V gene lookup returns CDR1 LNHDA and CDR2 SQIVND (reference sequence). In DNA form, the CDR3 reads TGTGCCAGTAGTATGGGGAGGGATCAGCCCCAGCATTTT. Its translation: CASSMGRDQPQHF. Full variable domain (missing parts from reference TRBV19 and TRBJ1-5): DGGITQSPKYLFRKEGQNVTLSCEQNLNHDAMYWYRQDPGQGLRLIYYSQIVNDFQKGDIAEGYSVSREKKESFPLTVTSAQKNPTAFYLCASSMGRDQPQHFGDGTRLSIL.

The CDR3 region has the DNA TGTGCCAGCAGTTACGGGCTAGCGGAGGGGTATGGCTACACCTTC. It yields the protein CASSYGLAEGYGYTF. The chain links TRBV6-2 or TRBV6-3 to TRBJ1-2; tentatively, D is TRBD1 (5 bases). The V and J ends lost 2 bases and 5 bases respectively, with 15 bases between them. This CDR3 is 15 amino acids long. CDR1 and CDR2 (germline): MNHEY, SVGEGT.